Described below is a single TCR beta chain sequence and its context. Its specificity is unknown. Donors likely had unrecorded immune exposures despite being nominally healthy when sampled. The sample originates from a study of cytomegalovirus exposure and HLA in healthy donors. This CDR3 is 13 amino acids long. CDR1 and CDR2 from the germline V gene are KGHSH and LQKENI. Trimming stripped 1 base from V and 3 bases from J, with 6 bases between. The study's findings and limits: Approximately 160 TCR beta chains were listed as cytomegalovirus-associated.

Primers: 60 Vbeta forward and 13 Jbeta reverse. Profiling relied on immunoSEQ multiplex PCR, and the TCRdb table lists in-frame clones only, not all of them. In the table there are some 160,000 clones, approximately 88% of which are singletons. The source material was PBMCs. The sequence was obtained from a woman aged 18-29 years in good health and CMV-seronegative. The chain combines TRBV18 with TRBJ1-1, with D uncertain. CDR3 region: CASSPQSDTEAFF. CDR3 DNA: TGTGCCAGCTCACCACAGTCGGACACTGAAGCTTTCTTT.